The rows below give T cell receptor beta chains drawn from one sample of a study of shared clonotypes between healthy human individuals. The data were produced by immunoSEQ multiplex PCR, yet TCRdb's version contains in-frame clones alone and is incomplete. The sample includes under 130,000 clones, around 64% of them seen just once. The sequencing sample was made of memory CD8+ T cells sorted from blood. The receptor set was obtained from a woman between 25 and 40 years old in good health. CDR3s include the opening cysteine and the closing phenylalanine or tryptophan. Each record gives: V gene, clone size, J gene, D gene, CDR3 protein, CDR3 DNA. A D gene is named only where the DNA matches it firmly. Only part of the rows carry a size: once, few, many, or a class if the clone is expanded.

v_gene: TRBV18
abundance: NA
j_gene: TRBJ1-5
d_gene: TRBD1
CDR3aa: CASSSDREYQPQHF
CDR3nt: TGTGCCAGCTCATCTGACAGGGAGTATCAGCCCCAGCATTTT

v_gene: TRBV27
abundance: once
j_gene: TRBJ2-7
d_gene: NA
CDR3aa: CASSLLKGYEQYF
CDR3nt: TGTGCCAGCAGCCTGCTAAAAGGCTACGAGCAGTACTTC

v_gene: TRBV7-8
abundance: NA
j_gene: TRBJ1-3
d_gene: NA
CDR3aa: CASSLATGSGNTIYF
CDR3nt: TGTGCCAGCAGCTTAGCTACGGGATCTGGAAACACCATATATTTT

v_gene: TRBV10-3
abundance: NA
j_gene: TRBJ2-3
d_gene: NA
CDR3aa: CAISPNGDTQYF
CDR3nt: TGTGCCATCAGCCCCAATGGGGATACGCAGTATTTT

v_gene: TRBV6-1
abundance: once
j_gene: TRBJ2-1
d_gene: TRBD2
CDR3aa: CASSDGTSGNEQFF
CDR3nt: TGTGCCAGCAGTGACGGGACTAGCGGCAATGAGCAGTTCTTC

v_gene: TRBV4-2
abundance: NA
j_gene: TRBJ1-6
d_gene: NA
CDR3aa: CASSQDWPWAYNSPLHF
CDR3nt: TGTGCCAGCAGCCAAGATTGGCCATGGGCCTATAATTCACCCCTCCACTTT

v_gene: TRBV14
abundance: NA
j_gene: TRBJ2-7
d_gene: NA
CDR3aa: CASSQDLLYEQYF
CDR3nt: TGTGCCAGCAGCCAAGATCTTTTATACGAGCAGTACTTC

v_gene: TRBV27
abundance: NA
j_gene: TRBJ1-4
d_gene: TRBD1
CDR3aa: CASSKTGDGRHHNEKLFF
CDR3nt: TGTGCCAGCAGCAAGACAGGGGATGGAAGGCACCATAATGAAAAACTGTTTTTT

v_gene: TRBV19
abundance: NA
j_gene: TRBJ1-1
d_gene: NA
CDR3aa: CASKVWGRTEAFF
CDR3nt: TGTGCCAGTAAGGTGTGGGGCAGGACTGAAGCTTTCTTT

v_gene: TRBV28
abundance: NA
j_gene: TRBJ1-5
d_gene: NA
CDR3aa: CASRQPGLLLWNNQPQHF
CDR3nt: TGTGCCAGCAGACAGCCGGGACTCCTACTCTGGAACAATCAGCCCCAGCATTTT

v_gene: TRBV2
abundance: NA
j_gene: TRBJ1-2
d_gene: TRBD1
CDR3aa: CASSRTGGARHGYTF
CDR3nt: TGTGCCAGCAGTAGGACAGGGGGCGCGAGGCATGGCTACACCTTC

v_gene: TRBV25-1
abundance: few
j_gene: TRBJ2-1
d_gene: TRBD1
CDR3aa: CASSVLRGQGYNEQFF
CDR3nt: TGTGCCAGCAGTGTTTTGAGGGGACAGGGCTACAATGAGCAGTTCTTC

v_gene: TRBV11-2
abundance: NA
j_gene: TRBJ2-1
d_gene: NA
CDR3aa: CASSLAVNEQFF
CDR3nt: TGTGCCAGCAGCTTAGCGGTTAATGAGCAGTTCTTC

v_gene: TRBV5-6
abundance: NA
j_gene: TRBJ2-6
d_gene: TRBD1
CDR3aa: CASSYRGLYSGANVLTF
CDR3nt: TGTGCCAGCAGTTACAGGGGGTTGTACTCTGGGGCCAACGTCCTGACTTTC

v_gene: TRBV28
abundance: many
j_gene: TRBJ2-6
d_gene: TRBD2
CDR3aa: CASRPPAGGSSGANVLTF
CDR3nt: TGTGCCAGCAGGCCGCCAGCGGGAGGGTCCTCTGGGGCCAACGTCCTGACTTTC

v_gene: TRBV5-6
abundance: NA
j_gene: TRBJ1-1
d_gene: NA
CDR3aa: CASSFPGNTEAFF
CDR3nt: TGTGCCAGCAGCTTTCCAGGAAACACTGAAGCTTTCTTT

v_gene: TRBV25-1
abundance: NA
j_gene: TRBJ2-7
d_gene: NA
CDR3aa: CASSESPGTRDEQYF
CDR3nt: TGTGCCAGCAGTGAATCACCCGGAACCCGGGACGAGCAGTACTTC

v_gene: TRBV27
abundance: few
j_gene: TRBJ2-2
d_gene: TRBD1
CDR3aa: CASRRTGAGELFF
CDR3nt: TGTGCCAGCAGAAGAACAGGGGCCGGGGAGCTGTTTTTT

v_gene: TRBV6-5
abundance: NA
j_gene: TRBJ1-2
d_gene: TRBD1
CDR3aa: CASSRDRGTVGYTF
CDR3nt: TGTGCCAGCAGTCGGGACAGGGGAACGGTTGGCTACACCTTC

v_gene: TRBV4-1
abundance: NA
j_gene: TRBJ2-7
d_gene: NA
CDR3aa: CASSLRPGHEQYF
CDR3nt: TGCGCCAGCAGCCTACGCCCTGGGCACGAGCAGTACTTC

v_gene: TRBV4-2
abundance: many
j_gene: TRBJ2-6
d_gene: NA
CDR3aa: CASSQDGDSGANVLTF
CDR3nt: TGTGCCAGCAGCCAAGACGGGGACTCTGGGGCCAACGTCCTGACTTTC

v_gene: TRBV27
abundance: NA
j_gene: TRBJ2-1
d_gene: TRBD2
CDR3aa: CASSLGLAGGPGNEQFF
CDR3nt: TGTGCCAGCAGTCTGGGACTAGCGGGAGGGCCGGGGAATGAGCAGTTCTTC

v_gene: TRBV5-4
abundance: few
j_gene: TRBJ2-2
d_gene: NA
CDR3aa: CASSPAHREQVGELFF
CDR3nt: TGTGCCAGCAGCCCGGCTCACAGGGAGCAGGTCGGGGAGCTGTTTTTT

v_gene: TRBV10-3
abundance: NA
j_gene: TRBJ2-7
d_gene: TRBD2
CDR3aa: CAIRIGLVPYEQYF
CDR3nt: TGTGCCATCAGGATTGGACTAGTGCCGTACGAGCAGTACTTC

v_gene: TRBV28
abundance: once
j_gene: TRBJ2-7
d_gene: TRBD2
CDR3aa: CASSFLSAGGVYEQYF
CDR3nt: TGTGCCAGCAGTTTTCTTTCTGCGGGAGGCGTATACGAGCAGTACTTC

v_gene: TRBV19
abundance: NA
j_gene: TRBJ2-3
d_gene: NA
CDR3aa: CASSIDRGGTDTQYF
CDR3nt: TGTGCCAGTAGTATAGATCGGGGAGGCACAGATACGCAGTATTTT

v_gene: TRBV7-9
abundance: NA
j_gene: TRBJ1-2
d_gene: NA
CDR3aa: CASSGKRGPLSYTF
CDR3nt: TGTGCCAGCAGCGGAAAGCGCGGGCCTCTGAGCTACACCTTC

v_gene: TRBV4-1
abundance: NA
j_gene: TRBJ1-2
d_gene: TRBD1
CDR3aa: CASSQVLTGGRSNYGYTF
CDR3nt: TGCGCCAGCAGCCAAGTATTGACAGGGGGGAGATCTAACTATGGCTACACCTTC

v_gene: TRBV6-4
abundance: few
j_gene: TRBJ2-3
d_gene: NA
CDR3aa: CASSAGATDTDTQYF
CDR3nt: TGTGCCAGCAGTGCTGGGGCAACCGACACAGATACGCAGTATTTT

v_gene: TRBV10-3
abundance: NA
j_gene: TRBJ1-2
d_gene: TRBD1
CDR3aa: CAISAIVETGISYGYTF
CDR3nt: TGTGCCATCAGTGCGATCGTCGAGACAGGGATCAGCTATGGCTACACCTTC

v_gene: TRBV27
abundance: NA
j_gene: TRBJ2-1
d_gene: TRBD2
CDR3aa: CASSPLAGGLSGEQFF
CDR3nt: TGTGCCAGCAGTCCTCTAGCGGGAGGGCTTTCTGGTGAGCAGTTCTTC

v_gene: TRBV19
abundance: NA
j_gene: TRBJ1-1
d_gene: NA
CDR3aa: CASSWTDHTEAFF
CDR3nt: TGTGCCAGTAGTTGGACAGATCACACTGAAGCTTTCTTT

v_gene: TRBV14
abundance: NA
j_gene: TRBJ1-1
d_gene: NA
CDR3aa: CASSSRGGVYTEAFF
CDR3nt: TGTGCCAGCAGCAGTAGGGGGGGCGTCTACACTGAAGCTTTCTTT

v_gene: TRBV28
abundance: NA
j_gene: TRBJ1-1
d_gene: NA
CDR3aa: CASSLIPPRAEAFF
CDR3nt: TGTGCCAGCAGTTTAATTCCCCCAAGGGCTGAAGCTTTCTTT

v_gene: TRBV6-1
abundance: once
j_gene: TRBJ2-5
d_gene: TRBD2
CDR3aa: CASSSGRGFQETQYF
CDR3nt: TGTGCCAGCAGCTCGGGGCGGGGGTTCCAAGAGACCCAGTACTTC

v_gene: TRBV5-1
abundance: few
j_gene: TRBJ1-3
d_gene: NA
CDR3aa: CASRPQQGTNTIYF
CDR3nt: TGCGCCAGCAGACCTCAACAGGGAACAAACACCATATATTTT

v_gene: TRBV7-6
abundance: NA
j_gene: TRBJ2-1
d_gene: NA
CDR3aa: CASSPATGQAYNEQFF
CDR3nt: TGTGCCAGCAGCCCGGCGACAGGCCAAGCCTACAATGAGCAGTTCTTC

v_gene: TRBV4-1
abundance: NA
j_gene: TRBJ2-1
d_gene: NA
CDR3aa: CASSQDFGEAYNEQFF
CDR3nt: NA

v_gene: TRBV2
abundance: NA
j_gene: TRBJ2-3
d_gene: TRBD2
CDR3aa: CASSFGLAGPTDTQYF
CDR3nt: TGTGCCAGCAGTTTCGGACTAGCGGGACCCACAGATACGCAGTATTTT

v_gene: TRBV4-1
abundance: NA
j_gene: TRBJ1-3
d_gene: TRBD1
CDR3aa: CASSHQHRTGVGNTIYF
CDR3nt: TGCGCCAGCAGCCACCAGCATCGGACAGGGGTTGGAAACACCATATATTTT

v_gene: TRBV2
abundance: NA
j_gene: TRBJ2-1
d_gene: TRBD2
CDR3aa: CASSEVSGRVYNEQFF
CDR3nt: TGTGCCAGCAGTGAAGTTAGCGGGAGGGTTTACAATGAGCAGTTCTTC

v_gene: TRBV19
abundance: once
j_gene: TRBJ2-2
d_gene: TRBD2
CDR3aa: CASSIGLAGVVTGELFF
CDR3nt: TGTGCCAGTAGTATAGGGCTAGCGGGAGTTGTAACCGGGGAGCTGTTTTTT

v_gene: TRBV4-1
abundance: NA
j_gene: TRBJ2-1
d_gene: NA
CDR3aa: CASSQDPGQFYEQFF
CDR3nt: TGCGCCAGCAGCCAAGATCCAGGACAGTTCTATGAGCAGTTCTTC

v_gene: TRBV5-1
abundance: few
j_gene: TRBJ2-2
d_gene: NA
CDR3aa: CASSLQSTGNTGELFF
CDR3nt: TGCGCCAGCAGCTTGCAATCGACAGGGAACACCGGGGAGCTGTTTTTT

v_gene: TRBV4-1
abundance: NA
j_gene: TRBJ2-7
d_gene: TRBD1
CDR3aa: CASSQGGKTGSREQYF
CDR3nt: TGCGCCAGCAGCCAAGGGGGGAAGACAGGGTCTCGGGAGCAGTACTTC

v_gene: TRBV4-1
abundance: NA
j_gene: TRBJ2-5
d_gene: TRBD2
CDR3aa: CASSRTGLAGGDQETQYF
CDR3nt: TGCGCCAGCAGCCGGACGGGACTAGCGGGAGGCGACCAAGAGACCCAGTACTTC

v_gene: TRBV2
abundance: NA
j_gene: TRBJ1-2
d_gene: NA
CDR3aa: CASSAQVRVANYGYTF
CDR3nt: TGTGCCAGCAGTGCTCAAGTCAGGGTGGCTAACTATGGCTACACCTTC

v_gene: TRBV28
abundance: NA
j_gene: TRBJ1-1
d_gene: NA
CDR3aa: CASSLGGRLNTEAFF
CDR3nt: TGTGCCAGCAGTTTAGGGGGACGGCTGAACACTGAAGCTTTCTTT

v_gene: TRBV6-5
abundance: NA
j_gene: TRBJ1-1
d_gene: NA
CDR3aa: CASWSNTEAFF
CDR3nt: TGTGCCAGCTGGTCCAACACTGAAGCTTTCTTT

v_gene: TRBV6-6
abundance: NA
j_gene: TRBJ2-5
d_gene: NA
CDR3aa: CASKHTGTTFQETQYF
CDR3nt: TGTGCCAGCAAACATACCGGGACAACCTTCCAAGAGACCCAGTACTTC

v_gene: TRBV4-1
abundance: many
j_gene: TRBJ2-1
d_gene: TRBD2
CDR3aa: CASSRRTSGDNEQFF
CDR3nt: TGCGCCAGCAGCCGAAGGACTAGCGGAGACAATGAGCAGTTCTTC

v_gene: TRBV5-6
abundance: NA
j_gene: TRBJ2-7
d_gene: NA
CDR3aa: CASSVTGWGSYEQYF
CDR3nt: TGTGCCAGCAGCGTGACAGGTTGGGGTTCCTACGAGCAGTACTTC

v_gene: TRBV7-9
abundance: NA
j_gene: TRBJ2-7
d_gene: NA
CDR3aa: CASSFGVTGEQYF
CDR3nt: TGTGCCAGCAGCTTCGGGGTGACGGGCGAGCAGTACTTC

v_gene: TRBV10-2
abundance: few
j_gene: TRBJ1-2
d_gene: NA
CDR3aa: CASSESGWGHGYTF
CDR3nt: TGCGCCAGCAGTGAGTCGGGTTGGGGGCACGGCTACACCTTC

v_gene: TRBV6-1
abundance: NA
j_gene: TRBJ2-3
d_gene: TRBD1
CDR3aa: CASTGTGRDTQYF
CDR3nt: TGTGCCAGCACCGGGACAGGGCGAGATACGCAGTATTTT

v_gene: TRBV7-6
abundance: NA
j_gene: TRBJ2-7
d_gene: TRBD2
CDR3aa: CASSLQRDSYEQYF
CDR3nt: TGTGCCAGCAGCTTACAGCGGGACTCGTACGAGCAGTACTTC

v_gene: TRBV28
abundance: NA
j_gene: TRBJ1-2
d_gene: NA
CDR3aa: CASSVMTLGELYGYTF
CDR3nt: TGTGCCAGCTCAGTTATGACCCTAGGAGAACTATATGGCTACACCTTC

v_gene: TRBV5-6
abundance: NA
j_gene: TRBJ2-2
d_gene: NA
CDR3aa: CASSLSTAYTGELFF
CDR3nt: TGTGCCAGCAGCCTATCCACGGCTTACACCGGGGAGCTGTTTTTT

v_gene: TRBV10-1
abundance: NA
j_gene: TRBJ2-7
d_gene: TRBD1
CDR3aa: CANRQGVFGEQYF
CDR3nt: TGCGCCAACCGACAGGGGGTGTTCGGCGAGCAGTACTTC